The entry that follows covers one TCR beta chain sequence. Its matching antigen is unknown. This sample was taken from a study of graft-versus-host responses after intestinal transplantation. Study-wide results and limits: Early post-transplant HvG declines tracked with peak circulating GvH clone levels.

V was shortened by 0 bases and J by 5 bases, with 13 bases between the two germline ends. The CDR3 runs 15 residues. The germline V gene encodes CDR1 MNHNY and CDR2 SVGAGI (reference sequence). The protocol was immunoSEQ multiplex PCR, while the TCRdb copy is restricted to in-frame clones and leaves out a portion. The profile shows about 110,000 clones, just over 90% of them singletons. The chain employs TRBV6-6 and TRBJ2-5; perhaps TRBD2 as D (5 bases). The source material was unstimulated CD8+ T cells sorted from spleen or lymph node cells, sampled before intestinal transplant. The origin of this receptor is a human donor who received an intestinal transplant. The CDR3 DNA reads TGTGCCAGCAGTTACTCTTCTTTTGGCGGGGAGACCCAGTACTTC. It specifies CASSYSSFGGETQYF.